This T cell receptor beta chain was observed in a study of shared clonotypes between healthy human individuals. At the level of the study: Each donor's CD4 naive and CD4 memory cells filled three plates apiece, CD8 naive two, and CD8 memory one.

In its sample, this clone was seen once. Its antigen is unknown. Findings of the study overall: Generation probability values for non-shared clonotypes were lower than those for clonotypes shared by all four donors. Sampling covered blood only; tissue repertoires likely differ.

On sorted subsets, replicate PCRs used about 180 ng DNA, or roughly 30,000 T cell genomes. Generated by immunoSEQ multiplex PCR, the TCRdb table keeps only in-frame clones and is missing some. The sample shows 550,000 to 700,000 clones, 73% of them seen only once. The CDR3 spans 16 residues. V lost 1 base and J 5 bases, leaving 18 bases between the germline ends. Germline V CDR1 and CDR2: SGHRS, YFSETQ. The source of this sequence is a woman aged 25 to 39 in good health. The rearrangement uses TRBV5-1 and TRBJ1-1; D possibly corresponds to TRBD1 (6 bases). Sequences were obtained from memory CD4+ T cells sorted from blood. Specified subset: CD45RA-negative fraction. CDR3 bases: TGCGCCAGCAGCTTGAACCCAGGGGCCGGGCTTACTGAAGCTTTCTTT. Residues: CASSLNPGAGLTEAFF.